Included here is one T cell receptor beta chain sequence, with context. The clone's antigen remains unknown. Base qualities are missing; no much larger clone stands one base away. This entry is derived from a study of beta chain features in type 1 diabetes (dated by TCRdb to between 2017 and 2018). About the full investigation: Mean age, gender distribution, total cell number and subset yield did not differ between patients and healthy donors. A total of around 110,000,000 sorted cells were examined across all samples, and RNA yield correlated strongly with the number of cells per subset. The study compared TCRB repertoires of sorted circulating CD4+ T cell subsets between recently diagnosed type 1 diabetes patients and matched healthy donors. Naive and central memory subsets were obtained from all 30 or so donors, but regulatory and stem cell-like memory subsets were isolated from only 8 patients and roughly eight healthy donors.

Each donor gave one peripheral blood draw, averaging about 120 mL, which was collected into heparinised tubes. A BD FACSAria II and a panel including CD45RO, CCR7, CD25, CD127, CD95 and CD27 were used to sort naive, central memory, regulatory and stem cell-like memory CD4+ T cells. Every sorted population had a purity above 95%. PBMCs were isolated immediately by Lymphoprep density gradient centrifugation and stained directly without culture. To minimize batch effects, samples were stained and sorted in pairs, one healthy donor with one patient per experiment. All of the isolated RNA was reverse transcribed with the High Capacity cDNA Reverse Transcription Kit, so expressed TCRB transcripts were sequenced. Deep immunoSEQ sequencing was performed on naive, central memory and regulatory T cell samples, with an average of roughly 4 million total reads per sample. Sorted cells were lysed in RLT buffer and RNA was extracted with DNase-treated RNeasy Micro or Mini kits, depending on cell number. To prevent cross-contamination, each cell subset was processed individually, whereas patient and healthy donor samples were processed jointly. The immunoSEQ multiplex PCR was used to amplify TCRB sequences from cDNA, yielding 87-bp fragments that span the CDR3 region. Sequencing of the amplicons was performed on the Illumina HiSeq platform. The published analysis was carried out like this. Synthetic template baselines were used to correct PCR bias computationally, reads within Hamming distance 2 were collapsed, and singletons that could not be merged were discarded. Reads were aligned against IMGT to assign V, D and J genes, CDR3 length and insertions or deletions at six rearrangement sites. Clonotype counts were normalized to sorted cell number within each subset before computing true diversity and Gini coefficients with the tcR R package. The overlap coefficient, calculated on TCRB nucleotide sequences, was used to measure repertoire sharing. As a proxy for the pre-selection repertoire, out-of-frame TCRB sequences from naive cells were analyzed. TCRdb mirrors the immuneACCESS table, restricted to in-frame sequences. Some clones are absent from its copies; in checked studies, under half trace to an unresolved V gene, and the reason for the others is unknown. V and J calls and clone size are as listed in that table; D and trimming were resolved from the DNA. This sample gives about 620,000 clones in total; around a sixth of them show up just once. Together, the top ten hold about 0.093% of the sample.

Study-wide findings and limitations: Because cDNA was sequenced instead of genomic DNA, highly expressing activated cells could be over-represented, though the groups showed no difference in activation or CD3 levels. Patients with type 1 diabetes made fewer insertions and deleted more nucleotides at VDJ recombination sites, implying thymic rearrangement abnormalities. Shorter templates might be favored by PCR, yet because patient and control samples were amplified and corrected together, any such skew would affect both groups equally. HLA sub-analyses involved small numbers of individuals, so any influence of HLA type on TCRB rearrangement remained unresolved. A moderate but significant shortening of TCRB CDR3 length was observed in type 1 diabetes patients in all four CD4+ subsets. Naive, central memory and regulatory TCRB repertoires appeared to be more alike among patients than among healthy donors.

Cut back by 7 bases and 3 bases, the V and J ends lie 9 bases apart. Looking up the germline V gene (reference sequence) yields CDR1 LNHDA and CDR2 SQIVND. The CDR3 runs 12 amino acids, cysteine and phenylalanine included. The only DNA kept is the CDR3, 36 bases in frame from the first base. The chain links TRBV19 with TRBJ1-1; the D segment cannot be called with confidence. The clonotype was recovered from a man in his late teens or twenties in good health. The sequencing sample was made of naive CD4+ T cells from blood. The cell subset or site label for this specimen denotes: true naive CD4+ T cells. The CDR3 amino acid sequence is: CASNFGDTEAFF. The DNA is TGTGCCAGTAATTTCGGGGACACTGAAGCTTTCTTT.